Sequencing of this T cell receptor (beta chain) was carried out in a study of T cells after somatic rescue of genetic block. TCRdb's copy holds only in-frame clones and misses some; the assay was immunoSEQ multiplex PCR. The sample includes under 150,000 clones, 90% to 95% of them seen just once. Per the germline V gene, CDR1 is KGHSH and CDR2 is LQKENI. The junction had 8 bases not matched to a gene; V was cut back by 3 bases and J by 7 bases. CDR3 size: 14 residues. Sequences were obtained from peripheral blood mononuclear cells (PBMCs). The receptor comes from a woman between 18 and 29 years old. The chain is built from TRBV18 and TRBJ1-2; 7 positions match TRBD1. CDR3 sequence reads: CASSPPDRAAGYTF. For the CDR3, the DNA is TGTGCCAGCTCACCTCCCGACAGGGCCGCTGGCTACACCTTC.